The 30 T cell receptor beta chains reported below all come from one sample, sequenced in a study of regulatory T cells in long-lasting Graves disease. The time point here: newly diagnosed GD, antithyroid drugs for less than 3 months. Following extraction of RNA from PBMCs, that RNA was used to make the TCR library. Arm-PCR of CDR3 regions and iRepertoire HTBI primers were used to build TCR beta libraries. MiXCR was run by TCRdb on the multiplex PCR reads, yielding one entry per CDR3 protein. The profile shows 500,000 to 700,000 distinct CDR3 sequences, about 16% of them singletons. The same sample was also studied in work on T cells in Graves' hyperthyroidism and ophthalmopathy.

The source was peripheral blood mononuclear cells (PBMCs), collected at new diagnosis, from a patient treated with antithyroid drugs. Source of these receptors: a woman in her twenties or thirties with Graves disease.

Worth noting for this clonotype: One junction end does not reproduce the germline sequence, and a read error may be involved. This chain uses TRBV7-9 with TRBJ2-1; 8 bases fit TRBD2. Per germline, CDR1 SEHNR and CDR2 FQNEAQ (reference sequence). The CDR3 is 17 amino acids. The CDR3 spells CASSLMSGRAMSGEQFF. The CDR3 DNA reads TGCGCCAGCAGCTTAATGTCCGGGAGGGCGATGTCGGGTGAGCAGTTCTTC. Full variable domain (remainder filled in from reference TRBV7-9 and TRBJ2-1): DTGVSQNPRHKITKRGQNVTFRCDPISEHNRLYWYRQTLGQGPEFLTYFQNEAQLEKSRLLSDRFSAERPKGSFSTLEIQRTEQGDSAMYLCASSLMSGRAMSGEQFFGPGTRLTVL.

The rearrangement links TRBV28 to TRBJ2-1; no clear D. CDR1 is MDHEN and CDR2 is SYDVKM in the germline V gene. Trimming pared 6 bases from V and 4 bases from J, leaving 7 bases between. The CDR3 is 12 residues long. CDR3 amino acids: CASSSFYNEQFF. The CDR3 region has the DNA TGTGCCAGCAGCTCATTTTACAATGAGCAGTTCTTC.

This clonotype was detected a few times. The V call is TRBV7-9, the J call TRBJ1-1; no definite D call. Germline V lookup: CDR1 SEHNR, CDR2 FQNEAQ (reference sequence). This CDR3 spans 12 amino acids. Trimming pared 5 bases from V and 4 bases from J, leaving 8 bases between. In nucleotides, the CDR3 is TGTGCCAGCAGCCCGTCCAGCACTGAAGCTTTCTTT. Translation: CASSPSSTEAFF. Looking up the rest from reference TRBV7-9 and TRBJ1-1 gives the full variable domain: DTGVSQNPRHKITKRGQNVTFRCDPISEHNRLYWYRQTLGQGPEFLTYFQNEAQLEKSRLLSDRFSAERPKGSFSTLEIQRTEQGDSAMYLCASSPSSTEAFFGQGTRLTVV.

This clonotype appeared a few times. The J gene is TRBJ1-4, the V gene TRBV27, with D maybe TRBD1 (5 bases). V lost 8 bases and J 0 bases, leaving 16 bases between the germline ends. This CDR3 comprises 16 residues. Germline V gene lookup returns CDR1 MNHEY and CDR2 SMNVEV (reference sequence). CDR3: CASSEGPEATNEKLFF. The CDR3 coding sequence is TGTGCCAGCTCTGAGGGGCCTGAAGCAACTAATGAAAAACTGTTTTTT.

The V gene is TRBV20-1, the J gene TRBJ2-6, with D unresolved. This CDR3 comprises 17 residues. V lost 0 bases, J lost 0 bases, and 12 bases lay in between. Germline CDR1 reads DFQATT; CDR2 reads SNEGSKA (reference sequence). CDR3 DNA sequence: TGCAGTGCTAGAGATCACAGTTGGTCCTCTGGGGCCAACGTCCTGACTTTC. It is translated as CSARDHSWSSGANVLTF.

This clonotype showed up many times. This chain links TRBV20-1 with TRBJ2-1; D is uncertain. Germline CDR1 is DFQATT and CDR2 is SNEGSKA (reference sequence). This CDR3 is 15 amino acids long. Deletions cut 3 bases from V and 0 bases from J, with 12 bases between. The CDR3 loop reads CSASKPGRSYNEQFF. The DNA for the CDR3 is TGCAGTGCTAGCAAACCGGGCCGCTCCTACAATGAGCAGTTCTTC.

This clonotype was recorded many times. This chain connects TRBV6-2 or TRBV6-3 to TRBJ1-5; D not resolved. V was pared by 3 bases and J by 7 bases, with 13 bases between. CDR1 and CDR2 (germline): MNHEY, SVGEGT. This CDR3 region has 14 residues. CDR3 amino acids: CASSYSSGLQPQHF. For the CDR3, the DNA is TGTGCCAGCAGTTATAGTAGCGGGTTGCAGCCCCAGCATTTT.

In this sample, this clonotype turned up many times. This chain uses TRBV13 with TRBJ2-7, with D possibly matching TRBD1 (6 bases). V was clipped by 5 bases and J by 3 bases, with 11 bases between them. CDR3 size: 13 residues. CDR1 is PRHDT and CDR2 is FYEKMQ in the germline V gene (reference sequence). The CDR3 DNA sequence: TGTGCCAGCAGCCTCCCGGACAGCTACGAGCAGTACTTC. It translates to CASSLPDSYEQYF.

This clonotype has only a few counts. The chain links TRBV29-1 to TRBJ1-3, with D possibly matching TRBD1 (5 bases). V dropped 1 base and J dropped 3 bases, with 7 bases sitting between them. This CDR3 contains 13 residues. Germline values: CDR1 SQVTM, CDR2 ANQGSEA. The CDR3 nucleotides are TGCAGCGTTGAAGGGGGCAATGGAAACACCATATATTTT. It specifies CSVEGGNGNTIYF. The full variable domain, its missing parts supplied by reference TRBV29-1 and TRBJ1-3, is SAVISQKPSRDICQRGTSLTIQCQVDSQVTMMFWYRQQPGQSLTLIATANQGSEATYESGFVIDKFPISRPNLTFSTLTVSNMSPEDSSIYLCSVEGGNGNTIYFGEGSWLTVV.

This clonotype has ten or more counts. The V gene is TRBV5-1, the J gene TRBJ2-3, with D perhaps given as TRBD1 or TRBD2 (5 bases each). Trimming left V 4 bases short and J 14 bases short, with 20 bases between. The CDR3 covers 13 residues. Germline V gene lookup returns CDR1 SGHRS and CDR2 YFSETQ. The CDR3 DNA sequence: TGCGCCAGCAGCCCGGATCCGGGACCCACTCGGTATTTT. It translates to CASSPDPGPTRYF.

This clonotype was counted at least ten times. V usage is TRBV28 and J usage is TRBJ2-7, with 12 bases aligning to TRBD1. Germline V lookup: CDR1 MDHEN, CDR2 SYDVKM. This CDR3 is 15 amino acids long. Trimming at V came to 5 bases and at J to 9 bases, leaving 11 bases not matched to a gene. The CDR3 sequence: CASSARDRGLQGQYF. The CDR3 DNA reads TGTGCCAGCAGTGCGCGGGACAGGGGGCTTCAAGGGCAGTACTTC.

This clonotype was detected ten times or more. V gene TRBV28 combines with J gene TRBJ2-7; 9 bases align to TRBD1. The CDR3 loop spans 15 amino acids. Germline values: CDR1 MDHEN, CDR2 SYDVKM. V lost 4 bases and J lost 6; bases outside the gene matches: 10. The CDR3 sequence: CASSSGGTGLVEQYF. CDR3 coding DNA: TGTGCCAGCAGTTCGGGTGGGACAGGGCTGGTCGAGCAGTACTTC.

Ten or more counts support this clonotype. The chain couples TRBV12-3 or TRBV12-4 to TRBJ2-1, with D possibly TRBD1 on 5 matching bases. The V end was cut by 2 bases, the J end by 8 bases, with 13 bases between. This CDR3 is 14 amino acids long. The CDR3 DNA sequence: TGTGCCAGCAGTTTATCGCAGGGTAGGGATGAGCAGTTCTTC. Protein: CASSLSQGRDEQFF.

There are many counts of this clonotype. The chain combines TRBV7-9 with TRBJ1-2, with D hard to call. V gave up 1 base and J gave up 5 bases, with 5 bases separating them. Germline-derived CDR1 and CDR2 are SEHNR and FQNEAQ (reference sequence). The CDR3 contains 12 residues. The CDR3 spells CASSLGAYGYTF. The DNA for the CDR3 is TGTGCCAGCAGCTTAGGGGCATATGGCTACACCTTC.

The rearrangement joins TRBV9 to TRBJ1-2; D may be TRBD1 (5 bases). Germline lookup yields CDR1 SGDLS and CDR2 YYNGEE. V was shortened by 3 bases and J by 4 bases, with 13 bases between the two germline ends. The CDR3 spans 14 residues. The CDR3 spells CASSGAGGVYGYTF. The DNA for the CDR3 is TGTGCCAGCAGCGGGGCTGGGGGGGTCTATGGCTACACCTTC.

This clonotype was seen a few times. The rearrangement uses TRBV27 and TRBJ2-1; 13 nucleotides match TRBD2. The germline CDR1 and CDR2 sequences are MNHEY and SMNVEV (reference sequence). Trimming removed 7 bases from V and 9 bases from J; junction bases left unmatched: 9. The CDR3 totals 15 residues. The DNA for the CDR3 is TGTGCCAGCACCAAACTAGCGGGAGGGCAGGTTGAGCAGTTCTTC. It codes for CASTKLAGGQVEQFF.

V usage is TRBV27 and J usage is TRBJ1-4; D not resolved. Per germline, CDR1 MNHEY and CDR2 SMNVEV (reference sequence). The CDR3 is made up of 13 amino acids. Trimming took 2 bases from V and 8 from J, leaving 9 bases between them. In nucleotides, the CDR3 is TGTGCCAGCAGTTTAGGACCCCGGGAAAAACTGTTTTTT. Its protein product is CASSLGPREKLFF.

This clonotype was seen more than once but under ten times. The chain uses TRBV11-2 and TRBJ2-3; D unresolved. V lost 10 bases, J lost 4 bases, and 12 bases lay in between. The CDR3 totals 12 residues. The germline V gene encodes CDR1 SGHAT and CDR2 FQNNGV. CDR3 sequence reads: CATRPPSDTQYF. The CDR3 region has the DNA TGTGCCACCCGACCTCCTTCAGATACGCAGTATTTT.

This clonotype was recorded a few times. The chain is built from TRBV5-1 and TRBJ2-7; D remains unclear. CDR1 and CDR2 from the germline V gene are SGHRS and YFSETQ. CDR3 length: 16 amino acids. Trimming removed 0 bases at V and 0 bases at J, with 13 bases between. The CDR3 here is CASSLGMTNPSYEQYF. The DNA for the CDR3 is TGCGCCAGCAGCTTGGGAATGACAAACCCCTCCTACGAGCAGTACTTC.

The rearrangement uses TRBV3-1 and TRBJ2-2, with TRBD2 matching 8 bases. The CDR3 contains 18 residues. V was pared by 3 bases and J by 4 bases, with 13 bases of the junction left unmatched. Germline V gene lookup returns CDR1 LGHDT and CDR2 YNNKEL (reference sequence). The CDR3 sequence: CASSHPRRTSSFTGELFF. The CDR3 nucleotides are TGTGCCAGCAGCCACCCACGTCGGACTAGCTCGTTCACCGGGGAGCTGTTTTTT.

The sample holds a few counts of this clonotype. J is TRBJ2-1 and V is TRBV5-1; 10 nucleotides agree with TRBD2. Germline values: CDR1 SGHRS, CDR2 YFSETQ. After removal of 4 bases from V and 4 bases from J, the junction contained 5 bases not matched to a gene. The CDR3 contains 15 residues. The CDR3 DNA sequence: TGCGCCAGCAGCAGGGGGACTAGCGAGTACAATGAGCAGTTCTTC. This codes for CASSRGTSEYNEQFF.

This sequence joins TRBV28 and TRBJ1-4; 10 bases fit TRBD1. The CDR3 has 18 residues. The V and J ends lost 7 bases and 0 bases, in that order; junction bases with no gene match: 11. In germline, CDR1 is MDHEN, CDR2 SYDVKM. This CDR3 is CASTFSSGTGATNEKLFF. The CDR3 nucleotides are TGTGCCAGCACTTTTTCCTCCGGGACAGGGGCAACTAATGAAAAACTGTTTTTT.

This clonotype showed up many times. V is TRBV2 and J is TRBJ1-1; D unclear. Germline V gives CDR1 SNHLY, CDR2 FYNNEI. Between the trimmed V and J ends, which lost 11 bases and 1 base, there was a span of 11 bases. CDR3 size: 12 residues. Here the CDR3 DNA reads TGTGCCCCGACGGCATCGAACACTGAAGCTTTCTTT. Translation gives CAPTASNTEAFF.

Remarks on this clonotype: With a much larger clone just one base away, this may be a read error. This rearrangement joins TRBV5-5 to TRBJ2-7; TRBD2 matches at 14 bases. The CDR3 consists of 14 residues. CDR1 is SGHKS and CDR2 is YYEKEE in the germline V gene (reference sequence). The CDR3 DNA is TGCGCCAGCAGCTGGGGACTAGCGGGAGACGAGCAGCACTTC. Its translation is CASSWGLAGDEQHF.

DNA for the CDR3: TGTGCCAGCTCACCCGACAGGCAGTACTACGAGCAGTACTTC. This translates into CASSPDRQYYEQYF. The chain joins TRBV18 to TRBJ2-7, with D perhaps TRBD1 (6 bases). Germline CDR1 and CDR2: KGHSH and LQKENI. This CDR3 has 14 amino acids. Trimming cost V 3 bases and J 3 bases, with 12 bases left between them. Based on the CDR3 plus reference TRBV18 and TRBJ2-7, the full variable domain is NAGVMQNPRHLVRRRGQEARLRCSPMKGHSHVYWYRQLPEEGLKFMVYLQKENIIDESGMPKERFSAEFPKEGPSILRIQQVVRGDSAAYFCASSPDRQYYEQYFGPGTRLTVT.

There are a few counts of this clonotype. The chain has TRBV24-1 and TRBJ2-1; D possibly corresponds to TRBD1 (7 bases). The CDR3 consists of 16 residues. The germline CDR1 and CDR2 sequences are KGHDR and SFDVKD. The ends were cut back, 10 bases at V and 4 bases at J, with 22 bases in the middle. The CDR3 region is CATTEGGTESYNEQFF. CDR3 DNA sequence: TGTGCCACAACAGAAGGCGGGACAGAGTCGTACAATGAGCAGTTCTTC.

This clonotype occurred many times. The chain links TRBV11-2 to TRBJ2-7; TRBD1 aligns across 7 bases. V was clipped by 2 bases and J by 5 bases; unmatched bases: 9. CDR1 SGHAT and CDR2 FQNNGV come from the germline V gene. This CDR3 region has 15 residues. Here the CDR3 reads CASSLPSGQKNEQYF. CDR3 DNA: TGTGCCAGCAGCTTACCCTCGGGACAGAAAAACGAGCAGTACTTC.

The chain is built from TRBV28 and TRBJ2-7, with a possible D match to TRBD2 (6 bases). Germline CDR1 is MDHEN and CDR2 is SYDVKM. The CDR3 sequence is 16 residues long. V lost 6 bases, J lost 6 bases, and 24 bases lay in between. The CDR3 sequence: CASSFLAGRVNCEQYF. The CDR3 region has the DNA TGTGCCAGCAGCTTCCTCGCGGGACGTGTGAACTGCGAGCAGTACTTC. Together with reference TRBV28 and TRBJ2-7, the CDR3 gives the full variable domain: DVKVTQSSRYLVKRTGEKVFLECVQDMDHENMFWYRQDPGLGLRLIYFSYDVKMKEKGDIPEGYSVSREKKERFSLILESASTNQTSMYLCASSFLAGRVNCEQYFGPGTRLTVT.

The table lists this clonotype with a few counts. One end of the junction varies from germline; a read error may be responsible. The J gene is TRBJ2-7, the V gene TRBV7-9; tentative D call: TRBD1 (6 bases). Germline CDR1 is SEHNR and CDR2 is FQNEAQ (reference sequence). The CDR3 consists of 12 residues. DNA of the CDR3: TGTGCCAGCAGCCTACGGGACAACCGCAGGGACTTC. As protein: CASSLRDNRRDF.

Comment on this clonotype: No conserved phenylalanine or tryptophan ends this CDR3, so it is likely a read error. The chain recombines TRBV19 with TRBJ2-7; D possibly corresponds to TRBD1 (6 bases). The V gene's germline CDR1 is LNHDA and CDR2 SQIVND (reference sequence). The V end lost 0 bases, the J end lost 1 base, and 10 bases lay between the germline ends. The length of the CDR3 is 15 residues. The CDR3 here is CASSIDGGISYEQYL. CDR3 sequence (DNA): TGTGCCAGTAGTATAGATGGGGGCATATCCTACGAGCAGTACCTC.